This T cell receptor (beta chain) is from a study of cytomegalovirus exposure and HLA in healthy donors. This clone has only a few counts. V was shortened by 4 bases and J by 3 bases, with 9 bases between the two germline ends. CDR1 and CDR2 from the germline V gene are SQVTM and ANQGSEA. The CDR3 runs 13 residues. PCR used 60 Vbeta primers and 13 Jbeta primers. Data came from immunoSEQ multiplex PCR; TCRdb stores just in-frame clones and leaves some out. The sample records roughly 100,000 clones, approximately 77% being singletons. The chain carries TRBV29-1 and TRBJ2-2; D is possibly TRBD2 (5 bases). This receptor was obtained from a male donor in good health and CMV-seropositive. Sequencing input: PBMCs. The CDR3 loop reads CSVGREDTGELFF. In DNA form, the CDR3 reads TGCAGCGTTGGTCGGGAAGACACCGGGGAGCTGTTTTTT.